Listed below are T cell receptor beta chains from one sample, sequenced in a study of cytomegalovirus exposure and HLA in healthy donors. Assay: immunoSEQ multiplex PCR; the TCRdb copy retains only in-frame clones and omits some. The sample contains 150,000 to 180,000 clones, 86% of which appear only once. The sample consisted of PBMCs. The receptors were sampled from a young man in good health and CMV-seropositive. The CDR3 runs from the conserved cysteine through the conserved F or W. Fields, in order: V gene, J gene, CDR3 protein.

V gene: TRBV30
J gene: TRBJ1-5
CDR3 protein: CAWSVGFGTQHF

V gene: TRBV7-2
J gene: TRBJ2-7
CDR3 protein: CASSLAPLTSGYEQYF

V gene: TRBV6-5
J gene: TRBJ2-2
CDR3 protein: CASRGTGSGELFF

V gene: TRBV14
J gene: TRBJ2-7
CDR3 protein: CASSHPRAGAYEQYF

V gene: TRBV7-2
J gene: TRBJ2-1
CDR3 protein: CASSLDILVNNEQFF

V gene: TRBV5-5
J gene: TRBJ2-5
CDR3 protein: CASSLVIGSGQETQYF

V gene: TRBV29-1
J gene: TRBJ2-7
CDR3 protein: CSVEDRASASYEQYF

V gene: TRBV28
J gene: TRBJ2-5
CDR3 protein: CASSLFAGQETQYF

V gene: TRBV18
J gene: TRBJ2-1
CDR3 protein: CASSPVLAGNENNEQFF

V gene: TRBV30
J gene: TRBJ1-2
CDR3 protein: CAWSRGQTDSGYTF

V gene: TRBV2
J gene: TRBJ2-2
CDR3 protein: CASRGTALLANTGELFF

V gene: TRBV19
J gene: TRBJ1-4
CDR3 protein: CASSPRQRLGEKLFF

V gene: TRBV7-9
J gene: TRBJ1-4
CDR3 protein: CASSLGRGGEKLFF

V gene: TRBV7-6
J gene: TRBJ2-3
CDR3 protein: CASSLGPSKDTQYF

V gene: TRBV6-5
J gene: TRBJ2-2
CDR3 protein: CAISSGETGELFF

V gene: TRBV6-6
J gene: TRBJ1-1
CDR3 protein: CASRLSQGALTEAFF

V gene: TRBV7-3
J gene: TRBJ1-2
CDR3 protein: CASSLGSRGSYGYTF